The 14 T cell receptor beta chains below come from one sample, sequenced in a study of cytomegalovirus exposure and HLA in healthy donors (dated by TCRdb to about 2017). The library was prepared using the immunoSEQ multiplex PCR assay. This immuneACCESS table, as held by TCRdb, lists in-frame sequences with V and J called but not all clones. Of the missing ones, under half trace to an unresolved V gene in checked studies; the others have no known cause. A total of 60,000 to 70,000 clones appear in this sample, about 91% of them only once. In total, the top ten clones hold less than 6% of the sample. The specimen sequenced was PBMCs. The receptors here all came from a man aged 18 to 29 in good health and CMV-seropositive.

Here the CDR3 DNA reads TGTGCCAGCAGCTTGGACAGGGGGCCTGAAGCTTTCTTT. Protein product: CASSLDRGPEAFF. The V and J genes are TRBV5-6 and TRBJ1-1, with TRBD1 matching over 9 bases. CDR3 length: 13 amino acids. Germline V gene lookup returns CDR1 SGHDT and CDR2 YYEEEE. V was pared by 0 bases and J by 6 bases, with 0 bases of the junction left unmatched.

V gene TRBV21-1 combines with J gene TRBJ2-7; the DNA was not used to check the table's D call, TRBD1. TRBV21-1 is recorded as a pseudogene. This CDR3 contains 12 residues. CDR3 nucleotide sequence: TGTGCCAGGGGACATACCTCCTACGAGCAGTACTTC. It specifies CARGHTSYEQYF.

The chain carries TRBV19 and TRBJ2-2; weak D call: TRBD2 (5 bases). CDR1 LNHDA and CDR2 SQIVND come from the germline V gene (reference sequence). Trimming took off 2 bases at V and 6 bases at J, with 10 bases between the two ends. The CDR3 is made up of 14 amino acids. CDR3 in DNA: TGTGCCAGTAGTATAAATGGAGGACCCGGGGAGCTGTTTTTT. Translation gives CASSINGGPGELFF.

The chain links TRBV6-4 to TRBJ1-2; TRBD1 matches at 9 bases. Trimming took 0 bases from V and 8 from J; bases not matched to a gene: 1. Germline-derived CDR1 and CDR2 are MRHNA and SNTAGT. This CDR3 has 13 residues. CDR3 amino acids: CASSDSGQGGYTF. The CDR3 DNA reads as TGTGCCAGCAGTGACTCGGGACAGGGCGGCTACACCTTC.

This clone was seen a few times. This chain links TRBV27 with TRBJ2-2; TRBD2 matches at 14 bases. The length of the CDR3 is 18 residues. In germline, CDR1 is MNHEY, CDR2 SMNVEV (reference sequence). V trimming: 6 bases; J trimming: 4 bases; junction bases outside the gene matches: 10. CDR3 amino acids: CASRSAGLAGVSTGELFF. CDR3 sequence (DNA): TGTGCCAGCAGATCCGCGGGACTAGCGGGAGTAAGCACCGGGGAGCTGTTTTTT.

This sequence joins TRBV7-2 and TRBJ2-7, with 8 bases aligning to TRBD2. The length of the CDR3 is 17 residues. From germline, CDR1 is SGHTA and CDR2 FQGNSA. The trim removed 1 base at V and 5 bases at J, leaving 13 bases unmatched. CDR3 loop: CASSLEGSGGLVDEQYF. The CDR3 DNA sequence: TGTGCCAGCAGCTTAGAGGGGTCGGGGGGACTAGTAGACGAGCAGTACTTC.

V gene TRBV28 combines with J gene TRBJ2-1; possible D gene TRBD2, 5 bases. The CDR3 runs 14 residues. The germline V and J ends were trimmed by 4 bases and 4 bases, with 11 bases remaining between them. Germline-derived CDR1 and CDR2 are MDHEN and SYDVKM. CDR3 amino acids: CASSSRTPYNEQFF. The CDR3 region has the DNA TGTGCCAGCAGTTCCCGGACTCCATACAATGAGCAGTTCTTC.

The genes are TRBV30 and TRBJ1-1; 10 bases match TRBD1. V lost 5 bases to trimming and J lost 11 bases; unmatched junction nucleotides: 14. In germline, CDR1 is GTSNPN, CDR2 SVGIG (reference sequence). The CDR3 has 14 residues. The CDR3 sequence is CAWDSSGQGVWAFF. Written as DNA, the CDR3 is TGTGCCTGGGATTCTTCCGGACAGGGGGTTTGGGCTTTCTTT. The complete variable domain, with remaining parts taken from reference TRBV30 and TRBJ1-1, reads SQTIHQWPATLVQPVGSPLSLECTVEGTSNPNLYWYRQAAGRGLQLLFYSVGIGQISSEVPQNLSASRPQDRQFILSSKKLLLSDSGFYLCAWDSSGQGVWAFFGQGTRLTVV.

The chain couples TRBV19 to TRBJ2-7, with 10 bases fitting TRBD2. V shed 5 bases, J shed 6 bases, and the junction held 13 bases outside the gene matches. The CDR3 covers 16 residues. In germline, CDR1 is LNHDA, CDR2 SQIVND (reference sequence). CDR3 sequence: CASSARSSGSYSEQYF. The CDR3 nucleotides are TGTGCCAGTAGTGCGCGATCTAGCGGGAGTTATAGCGAGCAGTACTTC.

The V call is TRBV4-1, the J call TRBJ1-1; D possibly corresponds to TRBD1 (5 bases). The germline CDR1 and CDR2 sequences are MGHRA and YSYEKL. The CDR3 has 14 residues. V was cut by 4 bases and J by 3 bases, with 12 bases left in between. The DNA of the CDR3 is TGCGCCAGCAGCCTCAGGGTGGGTGACACTGAAGCTTTCTTT. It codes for CASSLRVGDTEAFF.

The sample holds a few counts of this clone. Written as DNA, the CDR3 is TGTGCCAGCAGCTCACTTACGTCAGGAAACACCATATATTTT. Translation gives CASSSLTSGNTIYF. V and J are TRBV7-9 and TRBJ1-3, with D hard to call. Deletions cut 4 bases from V and 4 bases from J, with 11 bases between. The V gene's germline CDR1 is SEHNR and CDR2 FQNEAQ (reference sequence). The CDR3 is 14 amino acids.

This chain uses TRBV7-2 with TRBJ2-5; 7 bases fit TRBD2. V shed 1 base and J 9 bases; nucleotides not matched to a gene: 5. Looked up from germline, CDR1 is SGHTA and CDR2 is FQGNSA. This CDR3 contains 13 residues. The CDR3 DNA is TGTGCCAGCAGCTTAGGACTAGCAAAGGCCCAGTACTTC. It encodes CASSLGLAKAQYF.

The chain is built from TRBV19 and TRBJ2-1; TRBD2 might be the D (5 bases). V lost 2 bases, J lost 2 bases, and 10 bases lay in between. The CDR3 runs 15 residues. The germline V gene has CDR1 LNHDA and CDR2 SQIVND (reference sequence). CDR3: CASSIQEEPYNEQFF. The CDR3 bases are TGTGCCAGTAGTATACAGGAGGAACCCTACAATGAGCAGTTCTTC.

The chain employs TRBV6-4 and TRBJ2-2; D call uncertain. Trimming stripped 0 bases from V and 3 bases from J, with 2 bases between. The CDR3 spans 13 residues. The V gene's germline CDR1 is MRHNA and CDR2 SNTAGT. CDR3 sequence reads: CASSDSDTGELFF. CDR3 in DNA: TGTGCCAGCAGTGACTCCGACACCGGGGAGCTGTTTTTT.